The 8 T cell receptor beta chains given below trace back to one sample, sequenced in a study of blood T cell repertoires in COVID-19. Here immunoSEQ multiplex PCR was the method, and the copy in TCRdb shows in-frame clones only, minus some. The sample includes 160,000 or so clones, roughly 90% seen only once; the top ten take around 3%. The source material was peripheral blood. All receptors come from a man aged 60 to 69 with acute or convalescent COVID-19.

The genes are TRBV11-2 and TRBJ2-2; perhaps TRBD1 as D (5 bases). From germline, CDR1 is SGHAT and CDR2 FQNNGV. This CDR3 region has 18 residues. V lost 4 bases and J lost 3, with 21 bases in between. CDR3 residues: CASSSPMTDEIYTGELFF. CDR3 coding DNA: TGTGCCAGCAGCTCCCCGATGACAGACGAAATATACACCGGGGAGCTGTTTTTT.

The chain joins TRBV4-1 to TRBJ1-1; no clear D gene. The CDR3 has 15 amino acids. V was cut by 0 bases and J by 1 base, with 9 bases left in between. The V gene's germline CDR1 is MGHRA and CDR2 YSYEKL. The CDR3 coding sequence is TGCGCCAGCAGCCAAGAGGTACCGCGGAACACTGAAGCTTTCTTT. Its protein product is CASSQEVPRNTEAFF.

The gene calls are TRBV2 and TRBJ1-2; D is unresolved. V lost 8 bases and J lost 0, with 16 bases in between. The CDR3 has 15 residues. From germline, CDR1 is SNHLY and CDR2 FYNNEI. The DNA of the CDR3 is TGTGCCAGCTCGTTCCAACTGGGAGCTAACTATGGCTACACCTTC. Translated: CASSFQLGANYGYTF. Supplemented by reference TRBV2 and TRBJ1-2, the full variable domain reads EPEVTQTPSHQVTQMGQEVILRCVPISNHLYFYWYRQILGQKVEFLVSFYNNEISEKSEIFDDQFSVERPDGSNFTLKIRSTKLEDSAMYFCASSFQLGANYGYTFGSGTRLTVV.

This sequence joins TRBV19 and TRBJ2-7; 10 bases align to TRBD1. Trimming at V came to 3 bases and at J to 4 bases, leaving 3 bases not matched to a gene. This CDR3 is built from 14 residues. CDR1 is LNHDA and CDR2 is SQIVND in the germline V gene (reference sequence). Here the CDR3 reads CASSIGQGGYEQYF. The CDR3 DNA sequence: TGTGCCAGTAGTATCGGACAGGGGGGTTACGAGCAGTACTTC. Full variable domain (outside the CDR3, taken from reference TRBV19 and TRBJ2-7): DGGITQSPKYLFRKEGQNVTLSCEQNLNHDAMYWYRQDPGQGLRLIYYSQIVNDFQKGDIAEGYSVSREKKESFPLTVTSAQKNPTAFYLCASSIGQGGYEQYFGPGTRLTVT.

Note on this clone: In the same sample, other DNA sequences code for this CDR3. The chain recombines TRBV5-1 with TRBJ1-1; 7 nucleotides line up with TRBD1. The CDR3 runs 11 residues. Germline V gene sequence: CDR1 SGHRS, CDR2 YFSETQ. Trimming removed 7 bases from V and 7 bases from J; junction bases left unmatched: 4. CDR3 in amino acids: CASRGDSEAFF. The CDR3 DNA reads TGCGCCAGCCGTGGGGACAGTGAAGCTTTCTTT. Together with reference TRBV5-1 and TRBJ1-1, the CDR3 gives the full variable domain: KAGVTQTPRYLIKTRGQQVTLSCSPISGHRSVSWYQQTPGQGLQFLFEYFSETQRNKGNFPGRFSGRQFSNSRSEMNVSTLELGDSALYLCASRGDSEAFFGQGTRLTVV.

The chain links TRBV6-4 to TRBJ2-2; D remains unclear. The CDR3 runs to 15 residues. Looked up from germline, CDR1 is MRHNA and CDR2 is SNTAGT. V lost 5 bases and J 1 base, leaving 11 bases between the germline ends. CDR3 bases: TGTGCCAGCAGTATTGACATGGGGAACACCGGGGAGCTGTTTTTT. It is translated as CASSIDMGNTGELFF.

This clone was recorded only once. The chain uses TRBV19 and TRBJ1-5; D possibly corresponds to TRBD1 (5 bases). The ends were cut back, 0 bases at V and 7 bases at J, with 13 bases in the middle. The germline V gene encodes CDR1 LNHDA and CDR2 SQIVND (reference sequence). CDR3 length equals 15 residues. The CDR3 here is CASSIERGDRQPQHF. As DNA, the CDR3 is TGTGCCAGTAGTATAGAAAGGGGCGACCGGCAGCCCCAGCATTTT.

The chain carries TRBV4-3 and TRBJ2-5; a possible D gene is TRBD2 (6 bases). This CDR3 is built from 13 residues. V lost 0 bases and J lost 5, with 7 bases in between. Germline values: CDR1 LGHNA, CDR2 YSLEER. The CDR3 region is CASSQDLAETQYF. In nucleotides, the CDR3 is TGCGCCAGCAGCCAAGACCTAGCGGAGACCCAGTACTTC.